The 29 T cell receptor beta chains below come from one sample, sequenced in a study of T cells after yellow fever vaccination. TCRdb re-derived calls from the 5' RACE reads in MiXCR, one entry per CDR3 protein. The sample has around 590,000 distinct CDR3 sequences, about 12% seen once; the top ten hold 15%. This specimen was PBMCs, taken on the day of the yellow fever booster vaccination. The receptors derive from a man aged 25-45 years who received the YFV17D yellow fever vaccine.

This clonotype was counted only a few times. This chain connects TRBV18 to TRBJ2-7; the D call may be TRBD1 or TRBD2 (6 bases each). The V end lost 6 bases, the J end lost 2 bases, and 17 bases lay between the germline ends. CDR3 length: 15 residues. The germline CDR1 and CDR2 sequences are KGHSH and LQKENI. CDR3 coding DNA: TGTGCCAGCTCGGCCAAGGGGGAGGTAACCTACGAGCAGTACTTC. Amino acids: CASSAKGEVTYEQYF.

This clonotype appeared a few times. The CDR3 loop is CSAEGYSNQPQHF. The CDR3 nucleotides read TGCAGTGCAGAAGGGTATAGCAATCAGCCCCAGCATTTT. The rearrangement links TRBV20-1 to TRBJ1-5; D unclear. The CDR3 runs to 13 residues. V was cut by 6 bases and J by 0 bases, with 9 bases left in between. Germline lookup yields CDR1 DFQATT and CDR2 SNEGSKA (reference sequence).

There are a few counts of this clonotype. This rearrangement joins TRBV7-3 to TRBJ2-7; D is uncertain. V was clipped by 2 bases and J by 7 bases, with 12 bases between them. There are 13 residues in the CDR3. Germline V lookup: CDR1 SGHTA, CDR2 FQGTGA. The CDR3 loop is CASSLGEDGEQYF. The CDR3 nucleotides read TGTGCCAGCAGCTTAGGGGAAGATGGAGAGCAGTACTTC.

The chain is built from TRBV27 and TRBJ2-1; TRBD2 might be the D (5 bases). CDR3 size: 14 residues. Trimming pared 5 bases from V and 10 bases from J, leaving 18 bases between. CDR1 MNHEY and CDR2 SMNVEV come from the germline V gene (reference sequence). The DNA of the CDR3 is TGTGCCAGCAGTAACGGACTTAATGCTTGGGAGCAGTTCTTC. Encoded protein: CASSNGLNAWEQFF.

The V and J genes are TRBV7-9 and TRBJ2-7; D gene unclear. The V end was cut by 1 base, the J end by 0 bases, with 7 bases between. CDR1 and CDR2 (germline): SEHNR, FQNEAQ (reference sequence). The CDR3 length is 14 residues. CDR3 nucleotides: TGTGCCAGCAGCTTAGGCGTCAACTCCTACGAGCAGTACTTC. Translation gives CASSLGVNSYEQYF.

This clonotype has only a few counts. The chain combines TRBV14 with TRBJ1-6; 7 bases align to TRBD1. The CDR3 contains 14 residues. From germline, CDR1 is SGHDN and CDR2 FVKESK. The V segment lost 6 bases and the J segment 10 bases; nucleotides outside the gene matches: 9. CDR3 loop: CASSPTGMGSPLHF. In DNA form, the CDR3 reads TGTGCCAGCAGTCCGACAGGGATGGGATCACCCCTCCACTTT.

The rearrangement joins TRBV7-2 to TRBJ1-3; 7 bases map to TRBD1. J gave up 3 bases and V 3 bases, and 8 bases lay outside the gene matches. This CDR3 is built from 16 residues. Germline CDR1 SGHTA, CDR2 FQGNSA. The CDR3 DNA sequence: TGTGCCAGCAGCTTTGATACAGGGGCTAGTGGAAACACCATATATTTT. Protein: CASSFDTGASGNTIYF.

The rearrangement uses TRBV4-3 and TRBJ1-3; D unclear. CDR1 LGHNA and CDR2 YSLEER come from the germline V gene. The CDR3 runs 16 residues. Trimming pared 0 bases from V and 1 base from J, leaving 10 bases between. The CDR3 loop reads CASSQDRAASGNTIYF. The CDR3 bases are TGCGCCAGCAGCCAAGATCGGGCAGCATCTGGAAACACCATATATTTT.

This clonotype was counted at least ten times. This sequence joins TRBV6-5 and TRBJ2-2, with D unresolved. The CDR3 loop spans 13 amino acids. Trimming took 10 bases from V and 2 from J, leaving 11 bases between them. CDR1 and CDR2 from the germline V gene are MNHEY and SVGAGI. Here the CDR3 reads CATDKANTGELFF. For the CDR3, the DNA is TGTGCCACCGATAAAGCTAACACCGGGGAGCTGTTTTTT.

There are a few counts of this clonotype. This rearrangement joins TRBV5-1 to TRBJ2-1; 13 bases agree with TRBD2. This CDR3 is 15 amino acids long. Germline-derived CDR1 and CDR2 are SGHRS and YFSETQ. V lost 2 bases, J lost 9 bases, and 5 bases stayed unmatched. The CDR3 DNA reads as TGCGCCAGCAGCTTCGGACTAGCGGGAGACGGTGAGCAGTTCTTC. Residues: CASSFGLAGDGEQFF.

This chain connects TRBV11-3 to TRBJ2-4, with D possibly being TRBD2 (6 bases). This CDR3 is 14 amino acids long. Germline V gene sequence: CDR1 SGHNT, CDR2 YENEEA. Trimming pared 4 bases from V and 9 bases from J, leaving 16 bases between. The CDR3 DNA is TGTGCCAGCAGCTCGCGGGGCGATCCGACCATTCAGTACTTC. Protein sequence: CASSSRGDPTIQYF.

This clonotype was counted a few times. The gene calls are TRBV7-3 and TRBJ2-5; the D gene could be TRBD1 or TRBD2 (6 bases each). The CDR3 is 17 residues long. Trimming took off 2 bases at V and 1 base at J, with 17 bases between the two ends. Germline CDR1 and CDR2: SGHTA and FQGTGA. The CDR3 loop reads CASSLLGGGHPQETQYF. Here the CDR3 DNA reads TGTGCCAGCAGCTTATTGGGGGGCGGGCACCCCCAAGAGACCCAGTACTTC.

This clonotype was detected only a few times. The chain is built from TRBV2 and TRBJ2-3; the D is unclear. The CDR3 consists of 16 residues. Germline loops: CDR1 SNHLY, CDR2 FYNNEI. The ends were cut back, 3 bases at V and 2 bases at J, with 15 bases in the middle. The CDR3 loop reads CASSDAVGASTDTQYF. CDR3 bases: TGTGCCAGCAGTGATGCAGTGGGTGCTTCCACAGATACGCAGTATTTT.

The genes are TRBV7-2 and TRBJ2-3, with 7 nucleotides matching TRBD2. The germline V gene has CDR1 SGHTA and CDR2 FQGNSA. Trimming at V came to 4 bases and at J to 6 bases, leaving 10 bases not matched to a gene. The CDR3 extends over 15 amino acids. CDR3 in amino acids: CASSSTGTIPDTQYF. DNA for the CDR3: TGTGCCAGCAGCTCCACCGGGACTATCCCCGATACGCAGTATTTT.

CDR3 in DNA: TGTGCCAGCAGTGAACGCAGGAGGAGCAATCAGCCCCAGCATTTT. This translates into CASSERRRSNQPQHF. This rearrangement joins TRBV2 to TRBJ1-5; D remains unclear. Germline CDR1 and CDR2: SNHLY and FYNNEI. V was shortened by 2 bases and J by 1 base, with 9 bases between the two germline ends. The CDR3 is made up of 15 amino acids.

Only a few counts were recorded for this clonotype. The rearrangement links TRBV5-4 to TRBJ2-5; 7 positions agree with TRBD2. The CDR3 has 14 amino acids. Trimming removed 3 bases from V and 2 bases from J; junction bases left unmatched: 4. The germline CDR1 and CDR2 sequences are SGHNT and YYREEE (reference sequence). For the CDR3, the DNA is TGTGCCAGCAGCTATGGGCGGGGGCAAGAGACCCAGTACTTC. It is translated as CASSYGRGQETQYF. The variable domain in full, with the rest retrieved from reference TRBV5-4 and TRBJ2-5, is ETGVTQSPTHLIKTRGQQVTLRCSSQSGHNTVSWYQQALGQGPQFIFQYYREEENGRGNFPPRFSGLQFPNYSSELNVNALELDDSALYLCASSYGRGQETQYFGPGTRLLVL.

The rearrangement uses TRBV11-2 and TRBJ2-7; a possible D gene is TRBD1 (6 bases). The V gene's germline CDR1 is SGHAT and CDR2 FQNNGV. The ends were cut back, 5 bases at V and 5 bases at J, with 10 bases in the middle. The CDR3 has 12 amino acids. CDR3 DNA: TGTGCCAGCAGCCAAAGGGGGAACGAGCAGTACTTC. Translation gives CASSQRGNEQYF.

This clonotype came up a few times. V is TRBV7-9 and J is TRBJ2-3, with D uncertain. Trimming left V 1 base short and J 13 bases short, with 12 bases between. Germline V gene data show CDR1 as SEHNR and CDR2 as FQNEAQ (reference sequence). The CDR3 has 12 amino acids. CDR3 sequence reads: CASSLGMAGKYF. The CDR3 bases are TGTGCCAGCAGCTTAGGGATGGCCGGCAAGTATTTT.

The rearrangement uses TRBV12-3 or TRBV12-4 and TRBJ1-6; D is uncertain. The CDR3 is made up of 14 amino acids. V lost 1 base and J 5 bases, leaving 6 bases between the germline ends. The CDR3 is CASSLGQHNSPLHF. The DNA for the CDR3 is TGTGCCAGCAGTTTAGGGCAGCATAATTCACCCCTCCACTTT.

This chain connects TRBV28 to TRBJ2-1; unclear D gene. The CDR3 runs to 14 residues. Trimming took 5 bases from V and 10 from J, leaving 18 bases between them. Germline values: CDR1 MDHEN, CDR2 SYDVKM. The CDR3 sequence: CASSVTSILGEQFF. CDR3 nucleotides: TGTGCCAGCAGTGTCACCTCCATCCTCGGGGAGCAGTTCTTC. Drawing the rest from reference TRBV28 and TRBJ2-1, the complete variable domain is DVKVTQSSRYLVKRTGEKVFLECVQDMDHENMFWYRQDPGLGLRLIYFSYDVKMKEKGDIPEGYSVSREKKERFSLILESASTNQTSMYLCASSVTSILGEQFFGPGTRLTVL.

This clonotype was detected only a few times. CDR3 residues: CASSQEGVRELFF. CDR3 sequence (DNA): TGTGCCAGCAGCCAAGAGGGCGTCCGGGAACTGTTTTTT. The J gene is TRBJ1-4, the V gene TRBV3-1, with D unresolved. Trimming left V 0 bases short and J 12 bases short, with 11 bases between. Germline CDR1 is LGHDT and CDR2 is YNNKEL (reference sequence). This CDR3 is 13 amino acids long.

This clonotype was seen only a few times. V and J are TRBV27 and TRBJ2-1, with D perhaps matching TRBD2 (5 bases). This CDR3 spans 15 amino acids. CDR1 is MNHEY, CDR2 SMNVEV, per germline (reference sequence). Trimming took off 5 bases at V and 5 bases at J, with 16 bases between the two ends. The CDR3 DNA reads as TGTGCCAGCAGTGAGGGTCCTTCTAACGACAATGAGCAGTTCTTC. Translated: CASSEGPSNDNEQFF.

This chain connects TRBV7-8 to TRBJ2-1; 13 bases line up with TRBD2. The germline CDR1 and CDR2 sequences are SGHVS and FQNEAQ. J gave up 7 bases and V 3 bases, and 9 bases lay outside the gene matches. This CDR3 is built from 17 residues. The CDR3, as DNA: TGTGCCAGCAGCTTGTCTCAGACTAGCGGGAGGAATAATGAGCAGTTCTTC. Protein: CASSLSQTSGRNNEQFF. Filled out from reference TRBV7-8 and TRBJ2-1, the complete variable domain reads GAGVSQSPRYKVAKRGQDVALRCDPISGHVSLFWYQQALGQGPEFLTYFQNEAQLDKSGLPSDRFFAERPEGSVSTLKIQRTQQEDSAVYLCASSLSQTSGRNNEQFFGPGTRLTVL.

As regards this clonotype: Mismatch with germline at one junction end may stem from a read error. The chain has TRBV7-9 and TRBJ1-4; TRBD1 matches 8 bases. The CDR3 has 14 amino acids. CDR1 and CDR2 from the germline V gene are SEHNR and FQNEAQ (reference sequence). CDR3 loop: CASSLGQGSQKQFF. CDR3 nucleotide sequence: TGTGCCAGCAGCTTAGGACAGGGGAGCCAAAAACAGTTTTTT.

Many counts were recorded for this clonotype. The CDR3 sequence is CSVEEWGRDTDTQYF. CDR3 DNA sequence: TGCAGCGTTGAAGAATGGGGGAGGGACACAGATACGCAGTATTTT. The V call is TRBV29-1, the J call TRBJ2-3; 7 bases are shared with TRBD2. There are 15 residues in the CDR3. Germline V CDR1 and CDR2: SQVTM, ANQGSEA. V lost 0 bases to trimming and J lost 2 bases; unmatched junction nucleotides: 5.

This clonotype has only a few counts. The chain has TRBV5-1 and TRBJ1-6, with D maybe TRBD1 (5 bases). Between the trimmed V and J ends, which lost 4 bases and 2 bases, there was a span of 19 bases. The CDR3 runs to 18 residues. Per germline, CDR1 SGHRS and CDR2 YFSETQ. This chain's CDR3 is CASSDLSGGSAYNSPLHF. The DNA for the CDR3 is TGCGCCAGCAGCGACCTAAGTGGGGGGTCCGCCTATAATTCACCCCTCCACTTT.

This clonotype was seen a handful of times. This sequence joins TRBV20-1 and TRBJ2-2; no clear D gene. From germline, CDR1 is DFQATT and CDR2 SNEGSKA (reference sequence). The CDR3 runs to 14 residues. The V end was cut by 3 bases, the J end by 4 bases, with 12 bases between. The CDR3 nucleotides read TGCAGTGCTAGGGTTGGCATAGGCACCGGGGAGCTGTTTTTT. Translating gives CSARVGIGTGELFF.

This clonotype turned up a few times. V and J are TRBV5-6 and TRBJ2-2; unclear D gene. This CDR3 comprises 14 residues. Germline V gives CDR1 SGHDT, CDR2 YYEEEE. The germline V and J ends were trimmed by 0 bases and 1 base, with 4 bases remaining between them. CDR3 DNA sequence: TGTGCCAGCAGCTTGGAACTGAACACCGGGGAGCTGTTTTTT. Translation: CASSLELNTGELFF.

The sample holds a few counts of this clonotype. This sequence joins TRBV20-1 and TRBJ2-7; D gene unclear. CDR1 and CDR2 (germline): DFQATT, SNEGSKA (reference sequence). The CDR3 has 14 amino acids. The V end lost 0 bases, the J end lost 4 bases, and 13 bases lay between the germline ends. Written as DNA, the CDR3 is TGCAGTGCTAGAGAGGTAGTTCTCTCGTACGAGCAGTACTTC. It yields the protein CSAREVVLSYEQYF.